The sequence of this TCR beta chain was determined in a study of T cell repertoires in cytomegalovirus infection. Study-wide background: Public signatures in TCR beta pointed to CMV infection and matching HLA type. Study-wide points: Summed public TCR beta family frequency identified CMV carriers bearing the relevant HLA. HLA-C-restricted CMV-specific TCR beta clonotypes prevailed in the ex vivo response.

On this clonotype: Its antigen is undetermined.

TCRdb re-called the reads through MiXCR, storing one row per CDR3 protein. The profile shows hundreds of thousands of distinct CDR3 sequences, 33% of them singletons. There are 13 residues in the CDR3. Trimming removed 6 bases from V and 8 bases from J; junction bases left unmatched: 5. The rearrangement uses TRBV12-3 or TRBV12-4 and TRBJ2-1, with 9 nucleotides matching TRBD2. This TCR was sampled from a human donor in good health (CMV status not recorded). Some clones in this sample may be carry-over from other donors' samples. The sequenced sample was cultured PBMCs, obtained from culture after CMV antigen stimulation. The CDR3 sequence: CASSPRTSDEQFF. In DNA form, the CDR3 reads TGTGCCAGCAGCCCCCGGACTAGCGATGAGCAGTTCTTC.